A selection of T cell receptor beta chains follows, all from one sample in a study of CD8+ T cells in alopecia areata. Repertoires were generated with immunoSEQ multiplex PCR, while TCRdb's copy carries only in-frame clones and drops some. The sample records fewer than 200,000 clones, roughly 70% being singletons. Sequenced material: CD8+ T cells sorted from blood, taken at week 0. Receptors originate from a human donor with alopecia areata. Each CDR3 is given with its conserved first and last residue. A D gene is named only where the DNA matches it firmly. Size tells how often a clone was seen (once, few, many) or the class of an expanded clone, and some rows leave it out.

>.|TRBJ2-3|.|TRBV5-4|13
TGTGCCAGCAGCGCGAGACTGTCAGATACGCAGTATTTT
CASSARLSDTQYF
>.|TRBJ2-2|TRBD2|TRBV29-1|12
TGCAGCGTTGTAGGGAGGGCCGGGGAGCTGTTTTTT
CSVVGRAGELFF
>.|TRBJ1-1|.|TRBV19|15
TGTGCCAGTAGTATATCGGACAGCCCGAACACTGAAGCTTTCTTT
CASSISDSPNTEAFF
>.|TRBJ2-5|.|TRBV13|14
TGTGCCAGCAGCACTAGGGACGAGGAAGAGACCCAGTACTTC
CASSTRDEEETQYF
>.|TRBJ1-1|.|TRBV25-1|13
TGTGCCAGCACTACTCGGTGGGGCACTGAAGCTTTCTTT
CASTTRWGTEAFF
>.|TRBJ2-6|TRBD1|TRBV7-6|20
TGTGCCAGCAGCTTAGGGGTGGGGACAGGGGGCCTGTCTGGGGCCAACGTCCTGACTTTC
CASSLGVGTGGLSGANVLTF
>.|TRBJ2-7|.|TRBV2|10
TGTGCCAGCAGGGACTACGAGCAGTACTTC
CASRDYEQYF
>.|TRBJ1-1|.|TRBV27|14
TGTGCCAGCAGTTTCAGGGGAGGGAACACTGAAGCTTTCTTT
CASSFRGGNTEAFF
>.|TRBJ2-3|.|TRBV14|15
TGTGCCAGCAGCCACGGACAGTGGTCCCCAGATACGCAGTATTTT
CASSHGQWSPDTQYF
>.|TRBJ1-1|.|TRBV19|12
TGTGCCAGTAGCCTCGGGAGGACTGAAGCTTTCTTT
CASSLGRTEAFF
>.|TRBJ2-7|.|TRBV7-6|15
TGTGCCAGCAGCTCAGCCGTGGGGCAATCCTACGAGCAGTACTTC
CASSSAVGQSYEQYF
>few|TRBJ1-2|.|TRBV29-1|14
TGCAGCGTTGAGTCGGCAGACCATAACTATGGCTACACCTTC
CSVESADHNYGYTF
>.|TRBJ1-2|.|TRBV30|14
TGTGCCAATAAAGTCGGTGGTCCCCTCTATGGCTACACCTTC
CANKVGGPLYGYTF
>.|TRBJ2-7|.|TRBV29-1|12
TGCAGCGTTGCCCAGGACCGCTACGAGCAGTACTTC
CSVAQDRYEQYF
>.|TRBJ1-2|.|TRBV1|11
TGCACCAGCAGGCCGAGCAGGGGCTACACCTTC
CTSRPSRGYTF
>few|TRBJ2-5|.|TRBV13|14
TGTGCCAGCAGTCGCGGACGAGGGCCAGAGACCCAGTACTTC
CASSRGRGPETQYF
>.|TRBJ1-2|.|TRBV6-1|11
TGTGCCAGCAGCCGGACTCTGTGGGGTACCTTC
CASSRTLWGTF
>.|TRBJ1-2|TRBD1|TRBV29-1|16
TGCAGCGTTTCAACGTTCCCCGACAGGGCGGTCTATGGCTACACCTTC
CSVSTFPDRAVYGYTF
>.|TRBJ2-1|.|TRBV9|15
TGTGCCAGCAGCGTAGGGGCACCCTCCTACAATGAGCAGTTCTTC
CASSVGAPSYNEQFF
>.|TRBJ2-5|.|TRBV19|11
TGTGCCAGTAGTTTTCGAGAGACCCAGTACTTC
CASSFRETQYF
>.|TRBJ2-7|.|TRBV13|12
TGTGCCAGCAGCTTAGGAAGGGACGAGCAGTACTTC
CASSLGRDEQYF
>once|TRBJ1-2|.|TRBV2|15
TGTGCCAGCAGGGACCGGGCCTACGCAAACTATGGCTACACCTTC
CASRDRAYANYGYTF
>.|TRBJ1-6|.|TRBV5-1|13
TGCGCCAGCAGCGCGGCCCCGGGGTCACCCCTCCACTTT
CASSAAPGSPLHF
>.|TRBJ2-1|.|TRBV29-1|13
TGCAGCGCCGTGCAGGCCAGTGACAATGAGCAGTTCTTC
CSAVQASDNEQFF
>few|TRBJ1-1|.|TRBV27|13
TGTGCCAGCAGGGGGGTAAGGAACACTGAAGCTTTCTTT
CASRGVRNTEAFF
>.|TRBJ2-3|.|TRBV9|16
TGTGCCAGCAGCGTACTAGGCTACCTTAGCACAGATACGCAGTATTTT
CASSVLGYLSTDTQYF
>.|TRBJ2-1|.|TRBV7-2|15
TGTGCCAGCAGCCGGAGACAGACCGACTACAATGAGCAGTTCTTC
CASSRRQTDYNEQFF
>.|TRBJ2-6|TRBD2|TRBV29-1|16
TGCAGCGTTGTGGGAGGGGAGTCCCCCGGGGCCAACGTCCTGACTTTC
CSVVGGESPGANVLTF
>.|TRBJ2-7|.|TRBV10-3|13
TGTGCCATCAGTGAGAAGGGCAGCTACGAGCAGTACTTC
CAISEKGSYEQYF
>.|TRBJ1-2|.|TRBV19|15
TGTGCCAGTAGTATAGGGGGTCCATCTCCTACGGGCTACACCTTC
CASSIGGPSPTGYTF
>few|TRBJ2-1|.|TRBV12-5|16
TGTGCTAGTGGTTTGGGGGCCGATAGCTCCTACAATGAGCAGTTCTTC
CASGLGADSSYNEQFF
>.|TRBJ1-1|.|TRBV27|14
TGTGCCAGCAGTTTTTCAAGACTAACCACTGAAGCTTTCTTT
CASSFSRLTTEAFF
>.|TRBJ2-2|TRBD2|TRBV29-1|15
TGCAGCGTAGCGATTAGCGGGGCCGAGACCGGGGAGCTGTTTTTT
CSVAISGAETGELFF
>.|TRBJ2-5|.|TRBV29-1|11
TGCAGCGTCGCCCCTCGGGAGACCCAGTACTTC
CSVAPRETQYF
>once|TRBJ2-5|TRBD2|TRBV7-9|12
TGTGCCAGCAGCTTAAGCGGGGCCACCCAGTACTTC
CASSLSGATQYF
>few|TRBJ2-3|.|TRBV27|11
TGTGCCAGCTCCGGGGGAGATACGCAGTATTTT
CASSGGDTQYF
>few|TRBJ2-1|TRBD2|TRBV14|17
TGTGCCAGCAGCCAGAAACAGTGGGCTAGCGGGATCAATGAGCAGTTCTTC
CASSQKQWASGINEQFF
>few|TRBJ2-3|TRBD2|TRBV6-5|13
TGTGCCAGCACCTCAGGGAGGGCAGATACGCAGTATTTT
CASTSGRADTQYF